Listed here is a single T cell receptor beta chain. Its matching antigen is unknown. Germline V gene data show CDR1 as SGHTS and CDR2 as YDEGEE. The CDR3 runs 15 residues. Trimming removed 6 bases at V and 0 bases at J, with 13 bases between. These data belong to a study of cytomegalovirus exposure and HLA in healthy donors. The study ran its PCR with 60 Vbeta and 13 Jbeta primers. The repertoire was sequenced with immunoSEQ multiplex PCR; TCRdb's copy has only in-frame clones and lacks some. The sample gives some 90,000 clones, about 81% of which show up once; 1.4% to 1.5% is in the top ten. Study outcomes and limitations: The listing of 150 to 200 TCR beta chains classed them as cytomegalovirus-associated. A later analysis reportedly found fewer N-insertions in an Asian-associated ancestry cluster than the approximately 670-donor mean.

What was sequenced was PBMCs. This TCR came from a man in his forties in good health and CMV-seronegative. The chain combines TRBV5-8 with TRBJ2-1; perhaps TRBD2 as D (7 bases). CDR3 residues: CASNGGQSSYNEQFF. The CDR3, as DNA: TGTGCCAGCAACGGGGGGCAAAGCTCCTACAATGAGCAGTTCTTC.